A selection of T cell receptor beta chains follows, all from one sample in a study of post-analysis software for immune sequencing data. TCRdb passed the PCR reads through MiXCR, listing each CDR3 protein once. The table lists 380,000 or so distinct CDR3 sequences, less than 35% of them singletons. Sequenced: blood. Source of these receptors: a girl aged 5 to 17 with multiple sclerosis. CDR3s include the opening cysteine and the closing phenylalanine or tryptophan. D genes are given only for firm matches. Size values are once, few and many counts, or a class for expanded clones, and some rows have none.

CDR3nt: TGTGCCAGCAGCCATGGGCGGGGTTATACAGATACGCAGTATTTT
CDR3aa: CASSHGRGYTDTQYF
abundance: NA
d_gene: NA
j_gene: TRBJ2-3
v_gene: TRBV14

CDR3nt: TGCGCCAGCAGCTTGGATGGTAATTCACCCCTCCACTTT
CDR3aa: CASSLDGNSPLHF
abundance: NA
d_gene: NA
j_gene: TRBJ1-6
v_gene: TRBV5-1

CDR3nt: TGTGCCATCAGTGTAGGGGTTGGGAACACTGAAGCTTTCTTT
CDR3aa: CAISVGVGNTEAFF
abundance: few
d_gene: NA
j_gene: TRBJ1-1
v_gene: TRBV10-3

CDR3nt: TGTGCCACCAGCAGGGGGGTTCTAGCGGGGAACTACAATGAGCAGTTCTTC
CDR3aa: CATSRGVLAGNYNEQFF
abundance: few
d_gene: TRBD2
j_gene: TRBJ2-1
v_gene: TRBV15

CDR3nt: TGTGCCAGCAGCGGGGAAGGGAATTTCGGCGGAGAGACCCAGTACTTC
CDR3aa: CASSGEGNFGGETQYF
abundance: NA
d_gene: NA
j_gene: TRBJ2-5
v_gene: TRBV6-2/TRBV6-3

CDR3nt: TGCAGTGCTAGGACAGGGGGTTTCGGCAATCAGCCCCAGCATTTT
CDR3aa: CSARTGGFGNQPQHF
abundance: NA
d_gene: TRBD1
j_gene: TRBJ1-5
v_gene: TRBV20-1

CDR3nt: TGTGCCAGCAGTGCCACCTGGGCCTCTTACGAGCAGTACTTC
CDR3aa: CASSATWASYEQYF
abundance: NA
d_gene: NA
j_gene: TRBJ2-7
v_gene: TRBV6-5

CDR3nt: TGCAGCGCGGAGACTAGCGGGGGATGGAATGAGCAGTTCTTC
CDR3aa: CSAETSGGWNEQFF
abundance: NA
d_gene: TRBD2
j_gene: TRBJ2-1
v_gene: TRBV29-1

CDR3nt: TGTGCCAGCAGCCCAGGGCGAGGGAAAGTCCAGCCCCAGCATTTT
CDR3aa: CASSPGRGKVQPQHF
abundance: NA
d_gene: NA
j_gene: TRBJ1-5
v_gene: TRBV7-9

CDR3nt: TGTGCCAGCAGCACTTTCCAGGGGACACAGTTCTTC
CDR3aa: CASSTFQGTQFF
abundance: NA
d_gene: NA
j_gene: TRBJ2-1
v_gene: TRBV7-9

CDR3nt: TGCAGTCCGAGCCTCGGGGGGGCCGCAGTGTCAGATACGCAGTATTTT
CDR3aa: CSPSLGGAAVSDTQYF
abundance: NA
d_gene: TRBD2
j_gene: TRBJ2-3
v_gene: TRBV20-1

CDR3nt: TGCGCCAGCAGCCAAGATCCAGGCTTCGTCTACGAGCAGTACTTC
CDR3aa: CASSQDPGFVYEQYF
abundance: NA
d_gene: NA
j_gene: TRBJ2-7
v_gene: TRBV4-3

CDR3nt: TGCGCCAGCAGCCAGGATAATAATTCACCCCTCCACTTT
CDR3aa: CASSQDNNSPLHF
abundance: few
d_gene: NA
j_gene: TRBJ1-6
v_gene: TRBV4-3

CDR3nt: TGCGCCAGCAGGGAGGGGGAAAATCAGCCCCAGCATTTT
CDR3aa: CASREGENQPQHF
abundance: NA
d_gene: NA
j_gene: TRBJ1-5
v_gene: TRBV5-1

CDR3nt: TGTGCCAGCAGCTTAAGCATTTACGAGCAGTACTTC
CDR3aa: CASSLSIYEQYF
abundance: few
d_gene: NA
j_gene: TRBJ2-7
v_gene: TRBV7-9

CDR3nt: TGTGCCAGCAGTTTCGCGCGGGGGGGAGATACGCAGTATTTT
CDR3aa: CASSFARGGDTQYF
abundance: few
d_gene: TRBD2
j_gene: TRBJ2-3
v_gene: TRBV12-3/TRBV12-4

CDR3nt: TGTGCCACCAGTGCAAGGAGGACAGGGGGCTACGAGCAGTACTTC
CDR3aa: CATSARRTGGYEQYF
abundance: few
d_gene: TRBD1
j_gene: TRBJ2-7
v_gene: TRBV24-1

CDR3nt: TGTGCCAGCAGCACCGGGGGGGCAGGGGTCACTGAAGCTTTCTTT
CDR3aa: CASSTGGAGVTEAFF
abundance: NA
d_gene: NA
j_gene: TRBJ1-1
v_gene: TRBV11-2

CDR3nt: TGTGCCAGCAGCTTAGGGGTTCAAGCCTCTGGGGAGACCCAGTACTTC
CDR3aa: CASSLGVQASGETQYF
abundance: NA
d_gene: NA
j_gene: TRBJ2-5
v_gene: TRBV7-2

CDR3nt: TGTGCCAGCAGTTTAGACCTTCTGGGGAATGAGCAGTTCTTC
CDR3aa: CASSLDLLGNEQFF
abundance: NA
d_gene: NA
j_gene: TRBJ2-1
v_gene: TRBV12-3/TRBV12-4

CDR3nt: TGCGCCAGCAGCCAAGATTTGGGGGTCTACGAGCAGTACTTC
CDR3aa: CASSQDLGVYEQYF
abundance: NA
d_gene: NA
j_gene: TRBJ2-7
v_gene: TRBV4-1

CDR3nt: TGTGCCAGCAGTACCCTGAGCTACACCTTC
CDR3aa: CASSTLSYTF
abundance: many
d_gene: NA
j_gene: TRBJ1-2
v_gene: TRBV12-3/TRBV12-4

CDR3nt: TGCAGTGCTTCACTAGCGGGAGAGCAGTACTTC
CDR3aa: CSASLAGEQYF
abundance: few
d_gene: TRBD2
j_gene: TRBJ2-5
v_gene: TRBV20-1

CDR3nt: TGTGCTAGCAGCTTATTAGCGGGGGCCGGTTCCTACAATGAGCAGTTCTTC
CDR3aa: CASSLLAGAGSYNEQFF
abundance: NA
d_gene: TRBD2
j_gene: TRBJ2-1
v_gene: TRBV7-7

CDR3nt: TGTACCAGCAGGGACAGGTGGGACCTAAACTATGGCTACACCTTC
CDR3aa: CTSRDRWDLNYGYTF
abundance: NA
d_gene: TRBD1
j_gene: TRBJ1-2
v_gene: TRBV12-3/TRBV12-4

CDR3nt: TGTGCCAGCAGCCGACTAGCGGGGGGCAATGAGCAGTTCTTC
CDR3aa: CASSRLAGGNEQFF
abundance: large
d_gene: TRBD2
j_gene: TRBJ2-1
v_gene: TRBV5-5

CDR3nt: TGTGCCAGCAGCCTCCTCCCGGACAGGGGGGATGGTAACTATGGCTACACCTTC
CDR3aa: CASSLLPDRGDGNYGYTF
abundance: NA
d_gene: TRBD1
j_gene: TRBJ1-2
v_gene: TRBV12-3/TRBV12-4

CDR3nt: TGTGCCAGCAGGAGCGGGGGTACCCCCTACAATGAGCAGTTCTTC
CDR3aa: CASRSGGTPYNEQFF
abundance: NA
d_gene: TRBD2
j_gene: TRBJ2-1
v_gene: TRBV12-3/TRBV12-4

CDR3nt: TGTGCCAGCGGGCGCACCGGCCTAGCCAAAAACATTCAGTACTTC
CDR3aa: CASGRTGLAKNIQYF
abundance: NA
d_gene: NA
j_gene: TRBJ2-4
v_gene: TRBV6-2/TRBV6-3

CDR3nt: TGTGCCAGCAGCACAGGGACAACAGGCTACACCTTC
CDR3aa: CASSTGTTGYTF
abundance: few
d_gene: NA
j_gene: TRBJ1-2
v_gene: TRBV7-9

CDR3nt: TGTGCCAGCGGAGGGACTAGCGGGGCACTTCAAGAGACCCAGTACTTC
CDR3aa: CASGGTSGALQETQYF
abundance: NA
d_gene: TRBD2
j_gene: TRBJ2-5
v_gene: TRBV3-1

CDR3nt: TGCGCCAGCAGCCAAGATTACGGAGGCACTGAAGCTTTCTTT
CDR3aa: CASSQDYGGTEAFF
abundance: NA
d_gene: NA
j_gene: TRBJ1-1
v_gene: TRBV4-1

CDR3nt: TGTGCCAGCAGCTTAGGGGGAATGGGACAGGGCAATTCCAAAAACATTCAGTACTTC
CDR3aa: CASSLGGMGQGNSKNIQYF
abundance: NA
d_gene: TRBD1
j_gene: TRBJ2-4
v_gene: TRBV11-2

CDR3nt: TGTGCCAGCAGTAGGGCGGACGGATTAGGTACAGATACGCAGTATTTT
CDR3aa: CASSRADGLGTDTQYF
abundance: NA
d_gene: NA
j_gene: TRBJ2-3
v_gene: TRBV6-6

CDR3nt: TGTGCCAGCAGCTTAGCGGTTCGGGCCAACACTGAAGCTTTCTTT
CDR3aa: CASSLAVRANTEAFF
abundance: few
d_gene: NA
j_gene: TRBJ1-1
v_gene: TRBV7-9

CDR3nt: TGCAGTGCTAGAGTCAAGGAGAAATATGGCTACACCTTC
CDR3aa: CSARVKEKYGYTF
abundance: NA
d_gene: NA
j_gene: TRBJ1-2
v_gene: TRBV20-1

CDR3nt: TGTGCCAGCAGCTTAACGGGGGGCGGAGTCTACGAGCAGTACTTC
CDR3aa: CASSLTGGGVYEQYF
abundance: NA
d_gene: NA
j_gene: TRBJ2-7
v_gene: TRBV7-3

CDR3nt: TGTGCCAGCAGTGTGCGTAGAGCGGATGAGCAGTTCTTC
CDR3aa: CASSVRRADEQFF
abundance: NA
d_gene: NA
j_gene: TRBJ2-1
v_gene: TRBV2

CDR3nt: TGTGCCAGCAAACGCTCTAGCGGGGGATACTACAATGAGCAGTTCTTC
CDR3aa: CASKRSSGGYYNEQFF
abundance: many
d_gene: TRBD2
j_gene: TRBJ2-1
v_gene: TRBV7-9

CDR3nt: TGTGCCAGCAGCGCAAAAACTAGCGCGGACAATGAGCAGTTCTTC
CDR3aa: CASSAKTSADNEQFF
abundance: NA
d_gene: TRBD2
j_gene: TRBJ2-1
v_gene: TRBV25-1

CDR3nt: TGTGCCAGCAGCCCAGGGAGGCATGAGCAGTTCTTC
CDR3aa: CASSPGRHEQFF
abundance: NA
d_gene: NA
j_gene: TRBJ2-1
v_gene: TRBV13

CDR3nt: TGCGCCAGCAGTCCGGGACTAGCGGGGGGGCCCCCCTACAATGAGCAGTTCTTC
CDR3aa: CASSPGLAGGPPYNEQFF
abundance: many
d_gene: TRBD2
j_gene: TRBJ2-1
v_gene: TRBV5-1

CDR3nt: TGCGCCAGCAGCTTGCGGGCAGGGGGATCTGGGGCCAACGTCCTGACTTTC
CDR3aa: CASSLRAGGSGANVLTF
abundance: NA
d_gene: TRBD1
j_gene: TRBJ2-6
v_gene: TRBV5-1

CDR3nt: TGTGCCAGCCAAACCACCGCGGGGACTGGGAAAGAAAAACGGTTTTTT
CDR3aa: CASQTTAGTGKEKRFF
abundance: NA
d_gene: NA
j_gene: TRBJ1-4
v_gene: TRBV6-1

CDR3nt: TGTGCCAGCAGTTTAGGCAAAAACACTGAAGCTTTCTTT
CDR3aa: CASSLGKNTEAFF
abundance: few
d_gene: NA
j_gene: TRBJ1-1
v_gene: TRBV12-3/TRBV12-4

CDR3nt: TGTGCCAGCAGTTACTCGATCCTCCGCACTGAAGCTTTCTTT
CDR3aa: CASSYSILRTEAFF
abundance: NA
d_gene: NA
j_gene: TRBJ1-1
v_gene: TRBV6-5